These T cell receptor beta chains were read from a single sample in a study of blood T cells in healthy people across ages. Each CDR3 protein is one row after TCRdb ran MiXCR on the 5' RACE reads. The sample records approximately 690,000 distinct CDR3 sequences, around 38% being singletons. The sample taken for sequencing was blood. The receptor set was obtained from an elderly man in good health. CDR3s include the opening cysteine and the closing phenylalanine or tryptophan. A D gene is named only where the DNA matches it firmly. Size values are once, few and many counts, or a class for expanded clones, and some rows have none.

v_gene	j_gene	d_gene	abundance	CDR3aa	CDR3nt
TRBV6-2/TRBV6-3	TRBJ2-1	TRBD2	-	CASTPTGTSEQFF	TGTGCCAGCACCCCTACAGGGACTAGTGAGCAGTTCTTC
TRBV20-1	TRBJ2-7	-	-	CSAPSLQGRSYEQYF	TGCAGTGCTCCTTCCCTTCAGGGTCGTTCGTACGAGCAGTACTTC
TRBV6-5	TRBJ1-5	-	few	CASSYSRNQPQHF	TGTGCCAGCAGTTACTCCCGCAATCAGCCCCAGCATTTT
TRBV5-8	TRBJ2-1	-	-	CASSRRDNNNEQFF	TGTGCCAGCAGCAGACGGGACAACAACAATGAGCAGTTCTTC
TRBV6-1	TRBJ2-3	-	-	CASSEGGVDTQYF	TGTGCCAGCAGTGAAGGGGGGGTTGATACGCAGTATTTT
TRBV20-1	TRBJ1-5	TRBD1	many	CSARQGGPSNQPQHF	TGCAGTGCACGACAGGGTGGTCCTAGCAATCAGCCCCAGCATTTT
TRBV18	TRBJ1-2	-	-	CASSPGAADYGYTF	TGTGCCAGCTCACCAGGGGCTGCAGACTATGGCTACACCTTC
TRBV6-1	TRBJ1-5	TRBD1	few	CAGQGLPNQPQHF	TGTGCCGGACAGGGGCTCCCCAATCAGCCCCAGCATTTT
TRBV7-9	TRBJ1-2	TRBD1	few	CASSLNSQGAGYGYTF	TGTGCTAGCAGCTTAAATTCGCAGGGGGCTGGTTATGGCTACACCTTC
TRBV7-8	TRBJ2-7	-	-	CASRAGAGTYEQYF	TGTGCCAGCAGAGCCGGGGCAGGGACTTACGAGCAGTACTTC
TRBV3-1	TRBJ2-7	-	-	CASSPRGSGLSYEQYF	TGTGCCAGCAGCCCTCGGGGGTCAGGGCTAAGCTACGAGCAGTACTTC
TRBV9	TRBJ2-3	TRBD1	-	CASSVRGGTGGTDTQYF	TGTGCCAGCAGCGTACGCGGCGGGACAGGGGGCACAGATACGCAGTATTTT
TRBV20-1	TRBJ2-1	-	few	CSPGGNSYNEQFF	TGCAGTCCTGGGGGGAACTCCTACAATGAGCAGTTCTTC
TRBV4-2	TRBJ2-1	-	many	CASSQVGTSSYNEQFF	TGTGCCAGCAGCCAAGTCGGCACGAGCTCCTACAATGAGCAGTTCTTC
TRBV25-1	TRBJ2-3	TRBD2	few	CASSDPLAIDTQYF	TGTGCCAGCAGTGATCCACTAGCGATAGATACGCAGTATTTT
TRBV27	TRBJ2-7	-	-	CASSLFRGHYEQYF	TGTGCCAGCAGTTTATTCCGGGGCCACTACGAGCAGTACTTC
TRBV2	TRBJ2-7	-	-	CASSGQSGTVSYEQYF	TGTGCCAGCAGTGGGCAGTCCGGGACCGTATCCTACGAGCAGTACTTC
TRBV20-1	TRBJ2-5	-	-	CSARGGSWETQYF	TGCAGTGCTAGGGGGGGCTCATGGGAGACCCAGTACTTC
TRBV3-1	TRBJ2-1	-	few	CASSQGGGPASEQFF	TGTGCCAGCAGCCAAGGTGGGGGCCCGGCGAGTGAGCAGTTCTTC
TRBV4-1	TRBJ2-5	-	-	CASSHLWDPAETQYF	TGCGCCAGCAGCCATCTCTGGGACCCGGCGGAGACCCAGTACTTC
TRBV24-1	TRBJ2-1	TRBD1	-	CATSIGTGYNEQFF	TGTGCCACCAGTATCGGGACAGGTTACAATGAGCAGTTCTTC
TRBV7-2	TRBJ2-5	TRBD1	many	CASSVGQGKKTQYF	TGTGCCAGCAGCGTGGGACAGGGTAAAAAGACCCAGTACTTC
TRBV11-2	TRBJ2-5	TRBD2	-	CASSPRVAGGQETQYF	TGTGCCAGCAGCCCCCGAGTAGCGGGGGGTCAAGAGACCCAGTACTTC
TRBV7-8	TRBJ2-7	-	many	CASNPGGTYEQYF	TGTGCCAGCAACCCCGGTGGGACCTACGAGCAGTACTTC
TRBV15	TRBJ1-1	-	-	CATSRERGYTEAFF	TGTGCCACCAGCAGAGAGCGAGGGTACACTGAAGCTTTCTTT
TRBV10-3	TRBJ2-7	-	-	CAIGGNYEQYF	TGTGCCATCGGCGGAAACTACGAGCAGTACTTC
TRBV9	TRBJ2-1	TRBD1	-	CASSVESGTGGLDNEQFF	TGTGCCAGCAGCGTAGAATCCGGGACAGGAGGTTTGGACAATGAGCAGTTCTTC
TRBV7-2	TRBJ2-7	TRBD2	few	CASSFTWTSGGSNYEQYF	TGTGCCAGCAGCTTTACTTGGACTAGCGGGGGGTCGAACTACGAGCAGTACTTC
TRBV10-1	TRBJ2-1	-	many	CASSGALREQFF	TGCGCCAGCAGTGGGGCGCTGAGAGAGCAGTTCTTC
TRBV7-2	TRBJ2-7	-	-	CASSLNGRGAPYEQYF	TGTGCCAGCAGCTTAAATGGAAGGGGCGCTCCCTACGAGCAGTACTTC
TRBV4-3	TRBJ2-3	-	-	CASSRAAFGAGTDTQYF	TGCGCCAGCAGCCGAGCAGCCTTCGGGGCGGGTACAGATACGCAGTATTTT
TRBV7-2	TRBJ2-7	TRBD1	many	CASSPRTGTYEQYF	TGTGCCAGCAGCCCTCGGACAGGTACCTACGAGCAGTACTTC
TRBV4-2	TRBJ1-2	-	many	CASSQDLRENYGYTF	TGTGCCAGCAGCCAAGATCTCCGCGAGAACTATGGCTACACCTTC
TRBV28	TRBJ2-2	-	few	CASLLRGRNTGELFF	TGTGCCAGCCTTTTACGGGGGCGGAACACCGGGGAGCTGTTTTTT
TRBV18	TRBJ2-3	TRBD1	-	CASSPAVQGVGTDTQYF	TGTGCCAGCTCACCAGCGGTCCAGGGGGTCGGCACAGATACGCAGTATTTT
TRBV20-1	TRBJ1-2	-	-	CRIDTQNYGYTF	TGCAGGATAGACACACAGAACTATGGCTACACCTTC
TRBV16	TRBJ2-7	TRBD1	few	CASSQSGTGVPEQYF	TGTGCCAGCAGCCAATCGGGGACAGGAGTCCCCGAGCAGTACTTC
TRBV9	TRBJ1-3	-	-	CASSGPVPSGNTIYF	TGTGCCAGCAGCGGACCCGTGCCCTCTGGAAACACCATATATTTT
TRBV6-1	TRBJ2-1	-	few	CASSGERSGSSYNEQFF	TGTGCCAGCAGTGGAGAGAGGTCGGGGAGCTCCTACAATGAGCAGTTCTTC
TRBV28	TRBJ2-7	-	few	CASSLWGGVYEQYF	TGTGCCAGCAGTTTATGGGGGGGAGTCTACGAGCAGTACTTC
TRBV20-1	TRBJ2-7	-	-	CSATSQQGNGYEQYF	TGCAGTGCTACTAGTCAACAGGGAAATGGCTACGAGCAGTACTTC
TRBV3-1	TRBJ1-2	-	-	CASSHSMDSNYGYTF	TGTGCCAGCAGCCACTCCATGGACAGCAACTATGGCTACACCTTC
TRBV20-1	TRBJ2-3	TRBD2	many	CSARPTSGFTDTQYF	TGCAGTGCTAGACCCACTAGCGGTTTCACAGATACGCAGTATTTT
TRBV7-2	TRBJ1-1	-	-	CASVLRGTINEAFF	TGTGCCAGCGTCCTTAGGGGAACTATAAATGAAGCTTTCTTT
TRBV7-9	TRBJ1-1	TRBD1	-	CASSLLTGVPEAFF	TGTGCCAGCAGCTTGTTGACAGGGGTCCCTGAAGCTTTCTTT
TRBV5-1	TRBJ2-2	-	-	CASSLWGTTNTGELFF	TGCGCCAGCAGCCTATGGGGTACAACGAACACCGGGGAGCTGTTTTTT
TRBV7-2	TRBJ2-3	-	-	CASSLRPGARTDTQYF	TGTGCCAGCAGCTTAAGGCCGGGGGCCCGCACAGATACGCAGTATTTT
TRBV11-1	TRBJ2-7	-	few	CASSSRTDSSSYNEQYF	TGTGCCAGCAGCTCGAGGACAGACTCAAGCTCCTACAATGAGCAGTACTTC
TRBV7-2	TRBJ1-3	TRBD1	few	CASSPPGQGTIYF	TGTGCCAGCAGCCCCCCGGGACAGGGGACCATATATTTT